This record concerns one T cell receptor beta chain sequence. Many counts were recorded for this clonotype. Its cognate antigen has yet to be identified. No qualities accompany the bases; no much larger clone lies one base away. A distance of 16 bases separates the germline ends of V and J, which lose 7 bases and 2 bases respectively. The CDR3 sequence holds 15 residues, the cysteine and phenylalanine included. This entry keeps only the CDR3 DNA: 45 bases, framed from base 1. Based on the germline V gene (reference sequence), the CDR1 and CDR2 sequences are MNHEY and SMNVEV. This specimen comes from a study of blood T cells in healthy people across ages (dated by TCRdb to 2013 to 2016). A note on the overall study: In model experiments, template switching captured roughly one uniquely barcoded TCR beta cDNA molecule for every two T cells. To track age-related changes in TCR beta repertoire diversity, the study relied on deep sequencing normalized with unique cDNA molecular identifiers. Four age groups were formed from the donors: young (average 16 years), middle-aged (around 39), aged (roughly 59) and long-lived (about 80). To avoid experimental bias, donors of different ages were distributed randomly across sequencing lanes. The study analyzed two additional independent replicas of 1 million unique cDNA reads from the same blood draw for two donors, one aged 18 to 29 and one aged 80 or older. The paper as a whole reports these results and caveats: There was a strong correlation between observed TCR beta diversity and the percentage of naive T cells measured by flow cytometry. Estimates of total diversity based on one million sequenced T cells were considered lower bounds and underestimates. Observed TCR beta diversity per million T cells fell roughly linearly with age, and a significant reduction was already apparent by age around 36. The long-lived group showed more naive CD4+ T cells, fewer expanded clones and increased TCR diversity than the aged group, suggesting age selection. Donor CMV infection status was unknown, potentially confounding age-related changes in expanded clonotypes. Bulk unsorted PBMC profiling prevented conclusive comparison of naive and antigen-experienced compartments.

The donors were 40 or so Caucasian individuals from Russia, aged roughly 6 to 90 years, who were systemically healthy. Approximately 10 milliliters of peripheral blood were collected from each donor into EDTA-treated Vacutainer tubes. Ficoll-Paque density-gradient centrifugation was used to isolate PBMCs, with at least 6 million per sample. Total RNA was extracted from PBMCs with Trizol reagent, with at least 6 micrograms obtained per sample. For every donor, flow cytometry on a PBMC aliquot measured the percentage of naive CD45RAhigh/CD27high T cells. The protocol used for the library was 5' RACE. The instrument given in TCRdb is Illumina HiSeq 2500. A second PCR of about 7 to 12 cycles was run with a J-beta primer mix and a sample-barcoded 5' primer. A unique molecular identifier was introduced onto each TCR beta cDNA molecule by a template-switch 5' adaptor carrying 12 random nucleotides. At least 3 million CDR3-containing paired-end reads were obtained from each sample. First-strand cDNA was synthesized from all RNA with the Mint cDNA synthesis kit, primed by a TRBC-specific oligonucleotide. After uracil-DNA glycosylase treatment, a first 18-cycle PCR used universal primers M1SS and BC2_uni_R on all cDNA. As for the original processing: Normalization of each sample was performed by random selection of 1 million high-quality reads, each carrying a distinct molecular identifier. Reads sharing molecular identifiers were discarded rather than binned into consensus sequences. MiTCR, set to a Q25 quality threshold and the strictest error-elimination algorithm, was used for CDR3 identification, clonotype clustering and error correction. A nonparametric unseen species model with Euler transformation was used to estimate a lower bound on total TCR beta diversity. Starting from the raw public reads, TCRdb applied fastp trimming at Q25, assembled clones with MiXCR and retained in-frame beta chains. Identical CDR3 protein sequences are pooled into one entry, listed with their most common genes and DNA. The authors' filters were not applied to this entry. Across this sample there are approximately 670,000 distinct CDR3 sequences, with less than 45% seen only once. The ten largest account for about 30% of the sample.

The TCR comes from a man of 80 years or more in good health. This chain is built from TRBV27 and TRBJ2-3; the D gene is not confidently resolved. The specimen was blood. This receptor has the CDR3 CASIRLGQNTDTQYF. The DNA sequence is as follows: TGTGCCAGCATAAGGTTAGGGCAGAACACAGATACGCAGTATTTT.